This is a list of T cell receptor beta chains from one sample in a study of Ad26.COV2.S vaccination and SARS-CoV-2 variants. TCRdb keeps only in-frame clones here, not all; method: immunoSEQ multiplex PCR. The data contain just over 350,000 clones, about 85% of them seen just once; the ten biggest clones take up around 3%. The specimen was peripheral blood, collected in a trial of Ad26.COV2.S vaccine versus placebo. The receptors shown here come from a person aged 18-65 years who received the Ad26.COV2.S COVID-19 vaccine or a placebo. Each CDR3 is given with its conserved first and last residue.

v_call cdr3_aa
TRBV7-9 CASSPGGAGAYEQFF
TRBV11-3 CASSLRQSSYNEQFF
TRBV7-9 CASSLPGGEQFF
TRBV3-1/TRBV3-2 CASSQVEPFIEQFF
TRBV15 CATSRKLASLYSYGYEQYF
TRBV29-1 CSVESPAGRRYTQYF
TRBV7-9 CASSSGREPTGELFF
TRBV24-1 CATSGYGMAETQYF
TRBV5-1 CASSLAGGDGYTF
TRBV30 CAWSGDRDNSNTEAFF
TRBV9 CASSVGPSGGQETQYF
TRBV3-1/TRBV3-2 CASSQVAGGEETQYF
TRBV29-1 CSVGAGQTEAFF
TRBV23-1 CASIKNPDRGVEAFF
TRBV9 CASSVGSRGSEQYF
TRBV4-1 CASSPFPAISYEQYF
TRBV9 CASSPRGDGGTGELFF
TRBV11-2 CASSLLISYEQYF
TRBV6-5 CASSYSGFYEQYF
TRBV18 CASSRGQTSYGYTF
TRBV18 CASSLGQGPRNNEQFF
TRBV7-7 CASSAGGGSTDTQYF
TRBV19 CASSIDRGGTDTQYF
TRBV10-3 CAISSAPEANTEAFF
TRBV5-1 CASSLEGSGSAEEQFF
TRBV6-2/TRBV6-3 CASSRQGDSNQPQHF
TRBV19 CASTRASGGTDTQYF
TRBV5-4 CASRLGTGNNEQFF
TRBV7-9 CASSLSLSPNEQFF
TRBV6-4 CASSLQLGGNNYGYTF
TRBV5-1 CASSLFSGGQPADTQYF
TRBV12-2 CASRWLQGRYGYTF
TRBV7-2 CASSKERTSHGEQYF
TRBV29-1 CSVQGPGGSTEAFF
TRBV5-1 CASSLAGRSSTGELFF
TRBV7-2 CASSSTAGPVTDTQYF
TRBV19 CASSGGLSLGTEAFF
TRBV7-6 CASSFRGEVSGNTIYF
TRBV7-9 CASSLESPEKLFF
TRBV28 CASSTPGRTYEQYF
TRBV28 CASYSVDRSSDEQYF
TRBV3-1/TRBV3-2 CASSQEWVPSYEQYF
TRBV10-3 CAISYNPGTSFNEQFF
TRBV12-5 CASGLDPSYEQYF
TRBV27 CASSFYVPGELFF